Presented here are 23 T cell receptor beta chains from one specimen sequenced in a study of CD8 T cells in ankylosing spondylitis. TCRdb reprocessed the 5' RACE reads via MiXCR and lists one record per CDR3 protein. The sample includes around 210,000 distinct CDR3 sequences, less than 9.5% seen only once; the top ten take approximately 4.8%. The source material was blood, either unsorted or a sorted T cell fraction (not recorded which). These TCRs come from a female donor with ankylosing spondylitis or in good health (not recorded which).

This clonotype was counted many times. The V call is TRBV6-5, the J call TRBJ1-3, with D possibly TRBD1 on 5 matching bases. V lost 2 bases to trimming and J lost 2 bases, with 16 bases between them. The CDR3 loop spans 17 amino acids. Germline-derived CDR1 and CDR2 are MNHEY and SVGAGI. The CDR3 region is CASSYPQGQAPGNTIYF. CDR3 coding DNA: TGTGCCAGCAGTTACCCCCAGGGCCAGGCCCCTGGAAACACCATATATTTT.

This clonotype was seen only once. The chain is built from TRBV5-6 and TRBJ2-2, with D possibly being TRBD1 or TRBD2 (5 bases each). With 4 bases removed from V and 5 bases from J, the gap between germline ends came to 15 bases. CDR3 length: 15 amino acids. Germline V gives CDR1 SGHDT, CDR2 YYEEEE. The CDR3 DNA reads TGTGCCAGCAGCCGACAGTGGGGAGTTACCGGGGAGCTGTTTTTT. Protein product: CASSRQWGVTGELFF.

The sample holds many counts of this clonotype. This chain uses TRBV19 with TRBJ1-2; D not resolved. V dropped 4 bases and J dropped 7 bases, with 10 bases sitting between them. The CDR3 loop spans 12 amino acids. Looked up from germline, CDR1 is LNHDA and CDR2 is SQIVND (reference sequence). The CDR3 sequence: CASSTSWSGYTF. The CDR3 bases are TGTGCCAGTAGTACCAGCTGGAGTGGCTACACCTTC.

This clonotype was seen at least ten times. This rearrangement joins TRBV5-1 to TRBJ2-2; D unresolved. This CDR3 contains 15 residues. Trimming took off 0 bases at V and 4 bases at J, with 10 bases between the two ends. The germline gives CDR1 SGHRS, CDR2 YFSETQ. The CDR3 protein is CASSLEAIPTGELFF. CDR3 DNA sequence: TGCGCCAGCAGCTTGGAAGCGATACCCACCGGGGAGCTGTTTTTT.

The table lists this clonotype with many counts. The chain is built from TRBV6-6 and TRBJ2-7, with D unresolved. Germline V gene lookup returns CDR1 MNHNY and CDR2 SVGAGI (reference sequence). Trimming removed 2 bases at V and 3 bases at J, with 2 bases between. The CDR3 totals 11 residues. In nucleotides, the CDR3 is TGTGCCAGCAGTTACGACTACGAGCAGTACTTC. Protein product: CASSYDYEQYF.

This clonotype was detected ten times or more. The V gene is TRBV2, the J gene TRBJ2-7; possible D gene TRBD1, 6 bases. V was pared by 4 bases and J by 0 bases, with 13 bases between. CDR1 and CDR2 from the germline V gene are SNHLY and FYNNEI. CDR3 length: 15 residues. The CDR3 protein is CASSVGASSSYEQYF. In DNA, the CDR3 is TGTGCCAGCAGTGTGGGGGCCAGCAGCTCCTACGAGCAGTACTTC.

This clonotype turned up a few times. The chain links TRBV6-2 or TRBV6-3 to TRBJ2-3; a weak D match, TRBD2 (5 bases). V was shortened by 1 base and J by 9 bases, with 23 bases between the two germline ends. CDR3 size: 17 residues. Germline V gene lookup returns CDR1 MNHEY and CDR2 SVGEGT. In DNA, the CDR3 is TGTGCCAGCAGTTACTGGCAGGACTCAGGAGGTTTCTGGACGCAGTATTTT. This translates into CASSYWQDSGGFWTQYF.

This clonotype was picked up many times. The chain recombines TRBV5-1 with TRBJ2-1; D might be TRBD2 (6 bases). This CDR3 has 15 residues. The V and J ends lost 0 bases and 4 bases respectively, with 11 bases between them. CDR1 and CDR2 from the germline V gene are SGHRS and YFSETQ. CDR3 residues: CASSLGGTQYNEQFF. For the CDR3, the DNA is TGCGCCAGCAGCTTGGGAGGGACTCAGTACAATGAGCAGTTCTTC.

V gene TRBV7-2 combines with J gene TRBJ1-4, with 7 bases that match TRBD1. V gave up 5 bases and J gave up 6 bases; unmatched junction bases: 15. The CDR3 spans 17 residues. The germline V gene has CDR1 SGHTA and CDR2 FQGNSA. The CDR3 sequence: CASSPWGWDRPYEKLFF. The CDR3 bases are TGTGCCAGCAGCCCCTGGGGGTGGGACAGACCTTATGAAAAACTGTTTTTT.

In this sample, this clonotype turned up many times. The chain has TRBV12-3 or TRBV12-4 and TRBJ1-3; the D gene is possibly TRBD1 (6 bases). The CDR3 spans 16 residues. Trimming took 5 bases from V and 7 from J, leaving 21 bases between them. Here the CDR3 DNA reads TGTGCCAGCAGTGACACCGGGACATTAGTCGGCAACACCATATATTTT. As protein: CASSDTGTLVGNTIYF.

This clonotype occurred many times. The chain links TRBV15 to TRBJ2-3; 9 positions agree with TRBD1. Germline CDR1 is LNHNV and CDR2 is YYDKDF (reference sequence). The CDR3 has 15 amino acids. Germline trimming cut 3 bases from V and 6 bases from J; bases unmatched to any gene: 7. The CDR3 loop reads CATSRPGQGADTQYF. As DNA, the CDR3 is TGTGCCACCAGCAGGCCGGGACAGGGTGCCGATACGCAGTATTTT.

This clonotype has at least ten counts. This chain uses TRBV20-1 with TRBJ2-1; D is ambiguous. Germline assignment: CDR1 DFQATT and CDR2 SNEGSKA (reference sequence). The CDR3 is made up of 14 amino acids. The ends were cut back, 3 bases at V and 6 bases at J, with 15 bases in the middle. The CDR3 here is CSASFGPKPNEQFF. DNA of the CDR3: TGCAGTGCTAGTTTTGGGCCCAAACCCAATGAGCAGTTCTTC.

There are many counts of this clonotype. The gene calls are TRBV15 and TRBJ1-2, with 8 positions matching TRBD1. The V gene end was trimmed by 0 bases and the J gene end by 7 bases; junction bases not matched to a gene: 7. CDR1 LNHNV and CDR2 YYDKDF come from the germline V gene (reference sequence). This CDR3 is built from 15 residues. CDR3 in amino acids: CATSRDSAGGSGYTF. The CDR3 DNA reads as TGTGCCACCAGCAGAGATTCGGCAGGGGGCTCTGGCTACACCTTC.

This clonotype was detected many times. This chain links TRBV6-2 or TRBV6-3 with TRBJ2-7, with 8 nucleotides matching TRBD2. Germline V lookup: CDR1 MNHEY, CDR2 SVGEGT. The CDR3 runs 15 residues. V lost 5 bases to trimming and J lost 1 base; unmatched junction nucleotides: 7. This CDR3 is CASSRSGSKSYEQYF. The CDR3 coding sequence is TGTGCCAGCAGTCGAAGCGGGAGTAAGTCCTACGAGCAGTACTTC.

This clonotype was observed at least ten times. The rearrangement joins TRBV4-2 to TRBJ2-1, with D possibly matching TRBD2 (6 bases). Germline CDR1 and CDR2: LGHNA and YNFKEQ. Trimming took 3 bases from V and 1 from J, leaving 13 bases between them. The CDR3 runs 16 residues. The CDR3 here is CASSQATGTSYNEQFF. DNA of the CDR3: TGTGCCAGCAGCCAGGCTACGGGGACTTCCTACAATGAGCAGTTCTTC.

This clonotype was observed a few times. A single base separates this from a much larger clone, so it may be a read error. The rearrangement joins TRBV6-5 to TRBJ2-7; the match to TRBD1 covers 10 bases. The CDR3 sequence is 15 residues long. J lost 7 bases, V lost 5 bases, and 11 bases had no gene match. Germline V gene lookup returns CDR1 MNHEY and CDR2 SVGAGI. CDR3 protein: CASSHGGQGPKEQYF. DNA of the CDR3: TGTGCCAGCAGTCACGGGGGACAGGGGCCGAAGGAGCAGTACTTC.

This clonotype was counted ten times or more. The chain has TRBV3-1 and TRBJ2-2; possibly TRBD1 or TRBD2 for D (6 bases each). Germline CDR1 and CDR2: LGHDT and YNNKEL (reference sequence). The germline V and J ends were trimmed by 5 bases and 2 bases, with 21 bases remaining between them. There are 18 residues in the CDR3. The CDR3 coding sequence is TGTGCCAGCAGCAAGGGAATCGGGGGCTGGATTAACACCGGGGAGCTGTTTTTT. Translation: CASSKGIGGWINTGELFF.

This clonotype came up many times. This chain joins TRBV5-1 and TRBJ1-1; possible D gene TRBD1, 6 bases. Trimming stripped 0 bases from V and 0 bases from J, with 12 bases between. Germline CDR1 is SGHRS and CDR2 is YFSETQ. This CDR3 region has 16 residues. CDR3 nucleotide sequence: TGCGCCAGCAGCTTGGCGGGGGGGCGTATGAACACTGAAGCTTTCTTT. Translation: CASSLAGGRMNTEAFF.

This clonotype was recorded at least ten times. V usage is TRBV29-1 and J usage is TRBJ1-1; 7 positions match TRBD1. The CDR3 sequence is 14 residues long. Unmatched junction bases numbered 7, after V lost 4 bases and J lost 2 bases. Germline CDR1 and CDR2: SQVTM and ANQGSEA. The CDR3 spells CSVGGTVVNTEAFF. CDR3 nucleotide sequence: TGCAGCGTTGGTGGGACAGTAGTTAACACTGAAGCTTTCTTT.

This clonotype was seen ten or more times. The gene calls are TRBV3-1 and TRBJ2-3; 10 bases are shared with TRBD2. Germline lookup yields CDR1 LGHDT and CDR2 YNNKEL (reference sequence). After removal of 0 bases from V and 2 bases from J, the junction contained 5 bases not matched to a gene. This CDR3 has 17 residues. The CDR3 loop is CASSQDPLAGPTDTQYF. The CDR3 DNA sequence: TGTGCCAGCAGCCAAGATCCACTAGCGGGACCCACAGATACGCAGTATTTT.

The chain links TRBV25-1 to TRBJ1-4, with D maybe TRBD1 (5 bases). Germline values: CDR1 MGHDK, CDR2 SYGVNS. The CDR3 spans 16 residues. Trimming removed 4 bases at V and 5 bases at J, with 17 bases between. Here the CDR3 DNA reads TGTGCCAGCAGTGCCACCCGGGGCTCTCGCAATGAAAAACTGTTTTTT. Translated: CASSATRGSRNEKLFF.

The table lists this clonotype with a few counts. The J gene is TRBJ2-3, the V gene TRBV5-6, with D perhaps matching TRBD1 (6 bases). CDR3 size: 14 residues. Trimming left V 2 bases short and J 4 bases short, with 11 bases between. The germline CDR1 and CDR2 sequences are SGHDT and YYEEEE. The CDR3 loop reads CASSFLGAPDTQYF. The DNA for the CDR3 is TGTGCCAGCAGCTTTCTGGGGGCCCCAGATACGCAGTATTTT.

This clonotype was recorded many times. The DNA for the CDR3 is TGCGCCAGCAGCCAAGATGTAGGGCCCGGGGAGCTGTTTTTT. It codes for CASSQDVGPGELFF. This chain joins TRBV4-1 and TRBJ2-2; D is ambiguous. Trimming shortened V by 0 bases and J by 6 bases, and 8 bases separated the two germline ends. The germline gives CDR1 MGHRA, CDR2 YSYEKL. This CDR3 comprises 14 residues.